The next 30 T cell receptor beta chains were all read from a single sample in a study of CD8+CD57+ T cells in acquired aplastic anemia. Genomic DNA was employed as the template in profiling TCR beta VDJ and CDR3. Each CDR3 protein is one row after TCRdb ran MiXCR on the reads. The sample carries around 50,000 distinct CDR3 sequences, around 69% recorded once. Sequenced sample: sorted CD4+, CD8+, or CD8+CD57+ T cells (not recorded which) from PBMCs. The receptor set was obtained from a human donor in good health, serving as a control.

The genes are TRBV12-3 or TRBV12-4 and TRBJ2-3; D could derive from TRBD1 or TRBD2 (5 bases each). CDR3 size: 14 residues. The V end was cut by 7 bases, the J end by 1 base, with 12 bases between. The CDR3 bases are TGTGCCAGCACTGGGACGGATCGCACAGATACGCAGTATTTT. Protein sequence: CASTGTDRTDTQYF.

V is TRBV16 and J is TRBJ2-5; 11 nucleotides line up with TRBD2. The length of the CDR3 is 16 residues. Germline CDR1 and CDR2: KGHSY and FQNENV. V lost 0 bases to trimming and J lost 4 bases; unmatched junction nucleotides: 4. CDR3 region: CASSQSSTSGGETQYF. The CDR3 nucleotides read TGTGCCAGCAGCCAATCTTCCACTAGCGGGGGAGAGACCCAGTACTTC.

The rearrangement uses TRBV2 and TRBJ1-2; D gene uncertain. V was cut by 6 bases and J by 3 bases, with 11 bases left in between. The V gene's germline CDR1 is SNHLY and CDR2 FYNNEI. CDR3 length equals 13 residues. CDR3 sequence (DNA): TGTGCCAGCAGCCTACCTGAAGACTATGGCTACACCTTC. Its protein is CASSLPEDYGYTF.

This chain uses TRBV19 with TRBJ1-2; TRBD1 is a possible D gene (5 bases). The CDR3 totals 15 residues. Germline V gene sequence: CDR1 LNHDA, CDR2 SQIVND (reference sequence). Trimming took off 4 bases at V and 4 bases at J, with 16 bases between the two ends. DNA for the CDR3: TGTGCCAGTAGTACAGGTCAAGGGGCTGGCTATGGCTACACCTTC. This encodes CASSTGQGAGYGYTF.

The chain has TRBV10-3 and TRBJ2-2; D is uncertain. V lost 6 bases and J lost 2, with 1 base in between. The CDR3 runs to 11 residues. Germline CDR1 is ENHRY and CDR2 is SYGVKD. The CDR3 reads CAIRNTGELFF. For the CDR3, the DNA is TGTGCCATCAGAAACACCGGGGAGCTGTTTTTT.

This sequence joins TRBV24-1 and TRBJ2-5; D may be TRBD1 (5 bases). The J call is uncertain, as TRBJ2-7 better fits the DNA end. The CDR3 extends over 16 amino acids. Germline V gene data show CDR1 as KGHDR and CDR2 as SFDVKD. The CDR3 sequence is CATSDPTASNSYEQYF. The DNA for the CDR3 is TGTGCCACCAGTGATCCGACAGCCTCCAACTCCTACGAGCAGTACTTC.

This clonotype has just a few counts. The chain is built from TRBV7-9 and TRBJ1-1; D is ambiguous. V lost 4 bases and J 4 bases, leaving 7 bases between the germline ends. This CDR3 is 12 amino acids long. CDR1 SEHNR and CDR2 FQNEAQ come from the germline V gene (reference sequence). CDR3 sequence: CASSSGVTEAFF. CDR3 coding DNA: TGTGCCAGCAGCTCCGGAGTCACTGAAGCTTTCTTT.

The rearrangement uses TRBV6-1 and TRBJ2-7, with a tentative D call TRBD1 (5 bases). The CDR3 length is 12 residues. Trimming stripped 6 bases from V and 2 bases from J, with 8 bases between. The V gene's germline CDR1 is MNHNS and CDR2 SASEGT. As DNA, the CDR3 is TGTGCCAGCAGCCCGACAGCCTACGAGCAGTACGTC. This translates into CASSPTAYEQYV.

This chain joins TRBV24-1 and TRBJ2-7; a weak D match, TRBD1 (7 bases). The germline V gene encodes CDR1 KGHDR and CDR2 SFDVKD. Deletions cut 9 bases from V and 4 bases from J, with 18 bases between. The CDR3 covers 14 residues. CDR3 nucleotides: TGTGCCACCGAGAGTACCCCAGGGGGGTACGAGCAGTACTTC. Protein product: CATESTPGGYEQYF.

The chain combines TRBV5-6 with TRBJ1-4; the match to TRBD1 covers 9 bases. This CDR3 comprises 14 residues. Germline V CDR1 and CDR2: SGHDT, YYEEEE. V trimming: 5 bases; J trimming: 5 bases; junction bases outside the gene matches: 4. CDR3 loop: CASSFGTGNEKLFF. CDR3 DNA sequence: TGTGCCAGCAGTTTCGGGACAGGGAATGAAAAACTGTTTTTT. Looking up the rest from reference TRBV5-6 and TRBJ1-4 gives the full variable domain: DAGVTQSPTHLIKTRGQQVTLRCSPKSGHDTVSWYQQALGQGPQFIFQYYEEEERQRGNFPDRFSGHQFPNYSSELNVNALLLGDSALYLCASSFGTGNEKLFFGSGTQLSVL.

This clonotype was counted only a few times. The V and J genes are TRBV19 and TRBJ1-5; D uncertain. The V gene lost 7 bases and the J gene lost 11 bases, with 18 bases spanning the gap. Germline loops: CDR1 LNHDA, CDR2 SQIVND (reference sequence). The CDR3 sequence is 13 residues long. For the CDR3, the DNA is TGTGCCAGTATGGCGGTTAATGGGGTCGCCCAGCATTTT. Translating it yields CASMAVNGVAQHF.

The rearrangement uses TRBV12-3 or TRBV12-4 and TRBJ1-1; tentatively, D is TRBD1 (6 bases). Trimming took off 4 bases at V and 3 bases at J, with 12 bases between the two ends. This CDR3 is built from 14 residues. The CDR3 reads CASSYLQGYTEAFF. In nucleotides, the CDR3 is TGTGCCAGCAGTTACCTTCAGGGGTACACTGAAGCTTTCTTT.

The J gene is TRBJ1-2, the V gene TRBV2, with D possibly TRBD1 on 5 matching bases. The CDR3 runs to 13 residues. Germline assignment: CDR1 SNHLY and CDR2 FYNNEI. V lost 6 bases, J lost 6 bases, and 14 bases lay in between. This CDR3 is CASRLPGIDGYTF. DNA of the CDR3: TGTGCCAGCAGGTTGCCAGGGATCGATGGCTACACCTTC.

V and J are TRBV20-1 and TRBJ2-3, with unresolved D. The CDR3 covers 16 residues. V shed 0 bases and J shed 0 bases, with 13 bases lying between them. Per the germline V gene, CDR1 is DFQATT and CDR2 is SNEGSKA (reference sequence). The CDR3 here is CSARDRRKLSTDTQYF. For the CDR3, the DNA is TGCAGTGCTAGAGATCGACGGAAACTTAGCACAGATACGCAGTATTTT.

This chain joins TRBV10-1 and TRBJ2-7; D is unclear. Germline CDR1 and CDR2: WNHNN and SYGVQD (reference sequence). The CDR3 is made up of 13 amino acids. Trimming pared 4 bases from V and 5 bases from J, leaving 12 bases between. CDR3 coding DNA: TGCGCCAGCAGTGTGGGTAGTTTAGACGAGCAGTACTTC. Its protein is CASSVGSLDEQYF.

Judged by abundance, this clonotype is medium-sized. The chain employs TRBV7-9 and TRBJ2-5; 8 nucleotides align to TRBD1. The CDR3 has 14 residues. CDR1 is SEHNR and CDR2 is FQNEAQ in the germline V gene (reference sequence). V dropped 3 bases and J dropped 5; count of bases not matched to a gene: 5. The CDR3 region has the DNA TGTGCCAGCAGCTTCGGACAGGGTCGGGAGACCCAGTACTTC. Amino acids: CASSFGQGRETQYF.

Worth noting for this clonotype: An end of the junction does not agree with germline; a read error may underlie this. The chain is built from TRBV7-7 and TRBJ2-2; no clear D gene. CDR3 size: 16 residues. The germline CDR1 and CDR2 sequences are SSHAT and FNYEAQ (reference sequence). The CDR3 loop is CASSSKSPVNTGELFF. In nucleotides, the CDR3 is TGTGCTAGCAGCTCAAAGTCCCCAGTGAACACCGGGGAGCTGTTTTTT.

By share, this clonotype ranks as medium-sized (0.01 to 0.1%). This chain uses TRBV9 with TRBJ2-6; a possible D gene is TRBD1 (5 bases). The CDR3 length is 16 residues. CDR1 and CDR2 from the germline V gene are SGDLS and YYNGEE. Trimming pared 2 bases from V and 2 bases from J, leaving 11 bases between. This CDR3 is CASSVARDAGANVLTF. In DNA form, the CDR3 reads TGTGCCAGCAGCGTGGCCAGGGATGCTGGGGCCAACGTCCTGACTTTC.

The chain is built from TRBV7-2 and TRBJ2-7; D ambiguous. Looked up from germline, CDR1 is SGHTA and CDR2 is FQGNSA. The CDR3 loop spans 12 amino acids. Trimming left V 1 base short and J 7 bases short, with 8 bases between. Here the CDR3 DNA reads TGTGCCAGCAGCTTAGATATCCGGGAGCAGTACTTC. Protein product: CASSLDIREQYF.

The chain employs TRBV2 and TRBJ2-7, with unresolved D. Looked up from germline, CDR1 is SNHLY and CDR2 is FYNNEI. The CDR3 sequence is 13 residues long. V was shortened by 4 bases and J by 5 bases, with 12 bases between the two germline ends. CDR3 amino acids: CASSGHRTDEQYF. DNA of the CDR3: TGTGCCAGCAGTGGTCACCGTACGGACGAGCAGTACTTC. The full variable domain, with the rest looked up from reference TRBV2 and TRBJ2-7, is EPEVTQTPSHQVTQMGQEVILRCVPISNHLYFYWYRQILGQKVEFLVSFYNNEISEKSEIFDDQFSVERPDGSNFTLKIRSTKLEDSAMYFCASSGHRTDEQYFGPGTRLTVT.

The rearrangement links TRBV7-3 to TRBJ2-1; possibly TRBD1 for D (5 bases). This CDR3 is 14 amino acids long. Germline CDR1 and CDR2: SGHTA and FQGTGA. Trimming took off 5 bases at V and 6 bases at J, with 14 bases between the two ends. The CDR3 sequence is CASSPGQGANEQFF. The CDR3 nucleotides are TGTGCCAGCAGCCCAGGTCAAGGGGCCAATGAGCAGTTCTTC.

Here the CDR3 DNA reads TGTGCCACCAGTGACTTTGGACTAGCGGCCGGGGAGCTGTTTTTT. It yields the protein CATSDFGLAAGELFF. The chain carries TRBV24-1 and TRBJ2-2; TRBD2 aligns across 10 bases. The CDR3 covers 15 residues. Germline V gene sequence: CDR1 KGHDR, CDR2 SFDVKD. V lost 4 bases to trimming and J lost 6 bases; unmatched junction nucleotides: 4.

The chain employs TRBV2 and TRBJ2-2; 9 bases fit TRBD1. Losses at the gene ends were 4 bases for V and 5 bases for J; bases not matched to a gene: 5. CDR1 and CDR2 (germline): SNHLY, FYNNEI. CDR3 size: 15 residues. CDR3 coding DNA: TGTGCCAGCAGTGCCCTGACAGGGGGAACCGGGGAGCTGTTTTTT. It encodes CASSALTGGTGELFF.

The chain has TRBV6-5 and TRBJ2-5, with a possible D match to TRBD1 (5 bases). The CDR3 covers 15 residues. Germline-derived CDR1 and CDR2 are MNHEY and SVGAGI. V was cut by 0 bases and J by 1 base, with 9 bases left in between. Written as DNA, the CDR3 is TGTGCCAGCAGTTACTCCTGGCAGGGCCAAGAGACCCAGTACTTC. Its translation is CASSYSWQGQETQYF.

The V and J genes are TRBV9 and TRBJ1-1; no firm D call. Trimming cost V 0 bases and J 2 bases, with 5 bases left between them. Germline CDR1 is SGDLS and CDR2 is YYNGEE. The CDR3 has 13 residues. This chain's CDR3 is CASSVALNTEAFF. CDR3 bases: TGTGCCAGCAGCGTAGCTCTTAACACTGAAGCTTTCTTT.

The CDR3 reads CASSMDINGYTF. Written as DNA, the CDR3 is TGTGCCAGCAGCATGGACATAAATGGCTACACCTTC. The J gene is TRBJ1-2, the V gene TRBV7-9; D is possibly TRBD1 (5 bases). Germline lookup yields CDR1 SEHNR and CDR2 FQNEAQ (reference sequence). This CDR3 has 12 amino acids. Trimming stripped 5 bases from V and 6 bases from J, with 10 bases between.

This chain connects TRBV19 to TRBJ2-1, with a possible D match to TRBD2 (6 bases). Germline CDR1 reads LNHDA; CDR2 reads SQIVND (reference sequence). V was cut by 4 bases and J by 9 bases, with 16 bases left in between. The length of the CDR3 is 14 residues. CDR3 amino acids: CASSRRGGWGEQFF. CDR3 nucleotide sequence: TGTGCCAGTAGTAGGAGGGGTGGATGGGGTGAGCAGTTCTTC.

CDR3 DNA: TGTGCCAGCAGTGGTTCCAGGGGGCATTCACCCCTCCACTTT. Amino acid sequence: CASSGSRGHSPLHF. V gene TRBV27 combines with J gene TRBJ1-6, with 8 bases matching TRBD1. The V gene's germline CDR1 is MNHEY and CDR2 SMNVEV (reference sequence). CDR3 size: 14 residues. With V trimmed by 5 bases and J by 8 bases, 5 bases remained unmatched.

The V and J genes are TRBV19 and TRBJ2-1; 11 bases are shared with TRBD2. The CDR3 has 16 residues. Germline trimming cut 8 bases from V and 3 bases from J; bases unmatched to any gene: 9. Germline lookup yields CDR1 LNHDA and CDR2 SQIVND (reference sequence). The CDR3: CASGRTGTSGYNEQFF. The CDR3 DNA reads TGTGCCAGTGGGAGAACGGGGACTAGCGGCTACAATGAGCAGTTCTTC.

In its sample, this clonotype was seen a few times. The genes are TRBV7-2 and TRBJ1-2; D gene unclear. V lost 4 bases and J lost 7, with 7 bases in between. The germline V gene encodes CDR1 SGHTA and CDR2 FQGNSA. The CDR3 runs 11 residues. The CDR3 spells CASSSLGGYTF. CDR3 sequence (DNA): TGTGCCAGCAGCTCCCTCGGTGGCTACACCTTC.